This TCR beta chain comes out of a study of graft-versus-host responses after intestinal transplantation. On this clone: The antigen remains unidentified.

The method was immunoSEQ multiplex PCR; TCRdb's version includes in-frame clones alone and lacks a portion of them. In the table there are over 45,000 clones, 80% to 90% of which are singletons. General study results and limits: Graft-donor T cell macrochimerism coincided with high graft-versus-host to host-versus-graft clonal ratios in allografts.

This clonotype was sampled from a human donor who was the organ donor for an intestinal transplant. The material was unstimulated CD4+ T cells sorted from spleen or lymph node cells, obtained before transplant.

The DNA of the CDR3 is TGTGCCAGCAGCCAATACATAGCGGGGGGCACAGATACGCAGTATTTT. This encodes CASSQYIAGGTDTQYF. The chain couples TRBV4-2 to TRBJ2-3; the match to TRBD2 covers 9 bases. The V and J ends lost 2 bases and 1 base, in that order; junction bases with no gene match: 4. Per the germline V gene, CDR1 is LGHNA and CDR2 is YNFKEQ. This CDR3 contains 16 residues.